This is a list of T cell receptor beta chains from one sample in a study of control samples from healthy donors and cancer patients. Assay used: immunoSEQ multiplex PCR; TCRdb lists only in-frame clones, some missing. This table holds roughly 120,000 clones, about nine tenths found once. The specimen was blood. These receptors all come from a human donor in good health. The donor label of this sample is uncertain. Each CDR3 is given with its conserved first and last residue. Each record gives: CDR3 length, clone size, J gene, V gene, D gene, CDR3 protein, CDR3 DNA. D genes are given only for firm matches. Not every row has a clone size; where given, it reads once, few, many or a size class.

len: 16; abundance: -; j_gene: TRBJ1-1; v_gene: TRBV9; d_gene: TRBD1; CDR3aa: CASSSSTGLMNTEAFF; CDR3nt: TGTGCCAGCAGCTCCTCGACAGGGCTCATGAACACTGAAGCTTTCTTT
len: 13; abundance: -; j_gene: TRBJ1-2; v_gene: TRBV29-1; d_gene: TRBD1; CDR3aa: CSVDGRGNYGYTF; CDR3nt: TGCAGCGTTGACGGCAGGGGGAACTATGGCTACACCTTC
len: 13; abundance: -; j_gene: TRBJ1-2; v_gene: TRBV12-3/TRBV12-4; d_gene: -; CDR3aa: CASSLQLNYGYTF; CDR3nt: TGTGCCAGCAGTTTACAGCTCAACTATGGCTACACCTTC
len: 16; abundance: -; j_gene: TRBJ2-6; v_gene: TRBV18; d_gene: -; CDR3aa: CASSTGLFSGANVLTF; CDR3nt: TGTGCCAGCTCCACCGGGCTATTCTCTGGGGCCAACGTCCTGACTTTC
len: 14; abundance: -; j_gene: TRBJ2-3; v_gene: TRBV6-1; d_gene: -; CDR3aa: CASSEDTSTDTQYF; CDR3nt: TGTGCCAGCAGTGAAGACACTAGCACAGATACGCAGTATTTT
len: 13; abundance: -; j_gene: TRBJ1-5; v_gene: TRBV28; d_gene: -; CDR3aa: CASYPGLNQPQHF; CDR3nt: TGTGCCAGTTATCCGGGGCTGAATCAGCCCCAGCATTTT
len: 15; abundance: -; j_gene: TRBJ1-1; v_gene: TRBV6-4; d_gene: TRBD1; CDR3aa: CASSDRTGGRTEAFF; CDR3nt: TGTGCCAGCAGTGATCGGACAGGGGGAAGGACTGAAGCTTTCTTT
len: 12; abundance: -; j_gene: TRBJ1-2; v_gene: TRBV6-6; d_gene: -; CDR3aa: CASRMGTYGYTF; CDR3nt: TGTGCCAGCAGGATGGGGACCTATGGCTACACCTTC
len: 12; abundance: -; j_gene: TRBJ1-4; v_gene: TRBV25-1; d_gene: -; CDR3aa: CASKGPDEKLFF; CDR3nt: TGTGCCAGCAAGGGACCGGATGAAAAACTGTTTTTT
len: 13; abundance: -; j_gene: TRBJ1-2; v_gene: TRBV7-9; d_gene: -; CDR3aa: CASSRTGNYGYTF; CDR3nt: TGTGCCAGCAGCCGCACAGGGAATTATGGCTACACCTTC
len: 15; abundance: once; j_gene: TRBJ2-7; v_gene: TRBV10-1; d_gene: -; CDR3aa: CASSELRGASYEQYF; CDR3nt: TGCGCCAGCAGTGAGTTGCGGGGCGCCTCCTACGAGCAGTACTTC
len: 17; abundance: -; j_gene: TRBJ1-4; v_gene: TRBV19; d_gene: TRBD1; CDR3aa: CASSRTGKVSSNEKLFF; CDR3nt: TGTGCCAGTAGTCGGACAGGGAAGGTCTCATCTAATGAAAAACTGTTTTTT
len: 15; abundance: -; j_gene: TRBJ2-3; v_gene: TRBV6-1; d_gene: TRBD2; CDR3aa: CASSERAGRTDTQYF; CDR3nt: TGTGCCAGCAGTGAACGAGCGGGGCGCACAGATACGCAGTATTTT
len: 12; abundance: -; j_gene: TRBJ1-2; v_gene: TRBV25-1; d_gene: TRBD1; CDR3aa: CASSNRGDGYTF; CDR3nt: TGTGCCAGCAGCAACAGGGGGGATGGCTACACCTTC
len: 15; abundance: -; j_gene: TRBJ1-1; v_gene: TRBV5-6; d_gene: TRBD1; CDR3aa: CASSLTGGMNTEAFF; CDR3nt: TGTGCCAGCAGCTTGACAGGGGGAATGAACACTGAAGCTTTCTTT
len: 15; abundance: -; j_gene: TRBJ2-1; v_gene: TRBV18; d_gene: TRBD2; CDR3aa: CASSPLAGSYNEQFF; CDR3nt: TGTGCCAGCTCACCACTAGCGGGGTCCTACAATGAGCAGTTCTTC
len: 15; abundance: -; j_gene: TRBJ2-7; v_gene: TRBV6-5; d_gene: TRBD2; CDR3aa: CASSQGLAGIDEQYF; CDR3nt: TGTGCCAGCAGCCAGGGACTAGCGGGGATCGACGAGCAGTACTTC
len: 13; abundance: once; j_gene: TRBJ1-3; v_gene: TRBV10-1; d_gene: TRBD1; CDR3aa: CATRQGPGNTIYF; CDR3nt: TGCGCCACCCGACAGGGGCCTGGAAACACCATATATTTT
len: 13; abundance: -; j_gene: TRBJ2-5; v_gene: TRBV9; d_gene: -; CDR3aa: CASSVGWGETQYF; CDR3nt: TGTGCCAGCAGCGTAGGATGGGGAGAGACCCAGTACTTC
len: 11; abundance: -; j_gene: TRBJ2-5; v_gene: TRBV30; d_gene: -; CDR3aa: CAWSVVETQYF; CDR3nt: TGTGCCTGGAGTGTTGTGGAGACCCAGTACTTC
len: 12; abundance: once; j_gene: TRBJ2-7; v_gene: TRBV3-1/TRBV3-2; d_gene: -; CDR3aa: CASSQAGREQYF; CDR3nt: TGTGCCAGCAGCCAAGCAGGTCGCGAGCAGTACTTC
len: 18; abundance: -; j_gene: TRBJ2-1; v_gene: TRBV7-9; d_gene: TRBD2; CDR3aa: CASILPPGLAGPRNEQFF; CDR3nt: TGTGCCAGCATCCTTCCCCCGGGACTAGCGGGGCCTCGCAATGAGCAGTTCTTC
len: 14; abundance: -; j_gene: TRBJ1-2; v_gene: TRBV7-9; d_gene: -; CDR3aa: CASSLVVSPLMGAF; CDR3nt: TGTGCCAGCAGCTTAGTGGTGAGCCCTTTAATGGGGGCCTTC
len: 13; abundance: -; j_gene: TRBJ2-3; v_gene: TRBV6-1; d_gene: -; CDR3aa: CASSETGYNTQYF; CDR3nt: TGTGCCAGCAGTGAGACCGGGTACAATACGCAGTATTTT
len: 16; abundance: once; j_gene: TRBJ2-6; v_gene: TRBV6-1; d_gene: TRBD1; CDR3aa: CASSDRGLSGANVLTF; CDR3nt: TGTGCCAGCAGTGACAGGGGGCTCTCTGGGGCCAACGTCCTGACTTTC
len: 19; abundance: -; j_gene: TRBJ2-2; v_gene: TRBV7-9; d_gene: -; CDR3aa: CASSLKSGTRRADTGELFF; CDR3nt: TGTGCCAGCAGCCTCAAATCTGGGACAAGAAGGGCGGACACCGGGGAGCTGTTTTTT
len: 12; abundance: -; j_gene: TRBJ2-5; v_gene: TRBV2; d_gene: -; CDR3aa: CASSDDRETQYF; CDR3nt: TGTGCCAGCAGTGACGACAGGGAGACCCAGTACTTC
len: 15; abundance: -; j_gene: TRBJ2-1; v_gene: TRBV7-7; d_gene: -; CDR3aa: CASSLAGGGGGEQFF; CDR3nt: TGTGCCAGCAGCTTAGCTGGGGGCGGAGGGGGCGAGCAGTTCTTC
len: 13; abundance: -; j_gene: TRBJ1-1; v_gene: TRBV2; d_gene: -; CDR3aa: CASSRGWNTEAFF; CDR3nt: TGTGCCAGCTCGAGGGGATGGAACACTGAAGCTTTCTTT
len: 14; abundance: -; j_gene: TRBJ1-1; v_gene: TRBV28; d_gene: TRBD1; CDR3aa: CASSPHPDRAETFF; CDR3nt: TGTGCCAGCAGTCCCCATCCGGACAGGGCCGAGACTTTCTTT
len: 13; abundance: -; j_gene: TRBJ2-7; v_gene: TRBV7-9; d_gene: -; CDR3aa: CASSQGVVGEQYF; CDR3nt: TGTGCCAGCAGCCAGGGCGTGGTTGGCGAGCAGTACTTC
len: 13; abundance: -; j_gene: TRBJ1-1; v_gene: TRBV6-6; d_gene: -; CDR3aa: CASSYSENTEAFF; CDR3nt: TGTGCCAGCAGTTACTCGGAGAACACTGAAGCTTTCTTT
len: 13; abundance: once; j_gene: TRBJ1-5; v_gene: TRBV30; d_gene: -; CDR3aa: CAWSVLGGQPQHF; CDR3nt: TGTGCCTGGAGTGTGTTGGGAGGTCAGCCCCAGCATTTT
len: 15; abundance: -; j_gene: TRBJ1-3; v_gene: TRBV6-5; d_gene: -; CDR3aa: CASSLDPMNGNTIYF; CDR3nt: TGTGCCAGCAGTTTGGACCCAATGAATGGAAACACCATATATTTT
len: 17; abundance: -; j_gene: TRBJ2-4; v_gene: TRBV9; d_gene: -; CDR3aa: CASSVDPGTGIKNIQYF; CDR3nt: TGTGCCAGCAGCGTAGATCCGGGGACGGGGATCAAAAACATTCAGTACTTC
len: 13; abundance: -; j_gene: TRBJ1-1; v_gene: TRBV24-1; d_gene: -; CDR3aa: CATSDSGGREAFF; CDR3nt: TGTGCCACCAGTGATTCTGGAGGGAGAGAGGCTTTCTTT
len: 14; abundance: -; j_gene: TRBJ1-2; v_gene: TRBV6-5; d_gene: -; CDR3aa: CASRGQFIIGGYTF; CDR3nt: TGTGCCAGCAGAGGACAATTTATTATTGGGGGCTACACCTTC
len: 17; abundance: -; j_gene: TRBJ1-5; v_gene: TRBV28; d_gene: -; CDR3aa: CASTYLTPDSRNQPQHF; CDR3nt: TGTGCCAGCACCTATCTAACGCCGGACAGCCGCAATCAGCCCCAGCATTTT
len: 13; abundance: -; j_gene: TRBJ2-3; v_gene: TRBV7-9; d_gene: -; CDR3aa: CASSSSRSDTQYF; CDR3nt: TGTGCCAGCAGCTCCAGTCGTTCAGATACGCAGTATTTT
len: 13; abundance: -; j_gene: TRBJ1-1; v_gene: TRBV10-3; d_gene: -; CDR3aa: CAISGHPGPEAFF; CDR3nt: TGTGCCATCAGTGGTCACCCGGGTCCTGAAGCTTTCTTT
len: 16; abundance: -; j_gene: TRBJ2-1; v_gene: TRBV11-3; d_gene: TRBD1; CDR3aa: CASSLDGQGDYNEQFF; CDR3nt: TGTGCCAGCAGCTTAGATGGACAGGGGGATTACAATGAGCAGTTCTTC
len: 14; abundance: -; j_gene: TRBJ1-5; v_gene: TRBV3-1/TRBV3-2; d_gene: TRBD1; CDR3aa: CASSPTGGERAQHF; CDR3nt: TGTGCCAGCAGCCCCACAGGGGGCGAAAGGGCCCAGCATTTT
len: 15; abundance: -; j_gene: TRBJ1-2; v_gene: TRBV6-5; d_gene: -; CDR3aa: CASSYSPLANYGYTF; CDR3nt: TGTGCCAGCAGTTACTCGCCATTAGCTAACTATGGCTACACCTTC
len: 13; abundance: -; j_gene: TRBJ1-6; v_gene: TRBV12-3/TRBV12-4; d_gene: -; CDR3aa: CASSLAEDSPLHF; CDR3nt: TGTGCCAGCAGTTTAGCTGAGGATTCACCCCTCCACTTT